These T cell receptor beta chains were read from a single sample in a study of blood T cell repertoires in COVID-19. The repertoire was sequenced with immunoSEQ multiplex PCR; TCRdb's copy has only in-frame clones and lacks some. The sample includes approximately 270,000 clones, approximately 83% of them seen just once. Sample: PBMCs or T cells enriched from blood (not recorded which). The receptors here all came from a woman between 45 and 60 years old who had recovered from COVID-19. The CDR3 runs from the conserved cysteine through the conserved F or W. The D gene is left open where the match is weak. Only some rows state a clone size, as once, few, many or a class for expanded clones.

>TRBD1|-|TRBV2|TRBJ2-1
CASRRTGGEQFF
TGTGCCAGCAGACGTACAGGGGGTGAGCAGTTCTTC
>-|-|TRBV29-1|TRBJ1-5
CSVAQGNDQPQHF
TGCAGCGTTGCCCAGGGAAACGATCAGCCCCAGCATTTT
>-|-|TRBV30|TRBJ1-2
CAWLDSPYGYTF
TGTGCCTGGTTGGACAGTCCGTATGGCTACACCTTC
>TRBD2|-|TRBV13|TRBJ2-7
CASSRTSGRGEQYF
TGTGCCAGCAGTAGGACTAGCGGGAGGGGTGAGCAGTACTTC
>-|-|TRBV7-8|TRBJ1-2
CASSPLDVRQNYGYTF
TGTGCCAGCAGCCCCTTGGACGTACGACAGAACTATGGCTACACCTTC
>-|-|TRBV29-1|TRBJ1-4
CSAITGIPEKLFF
TGCAGCGCCATTACAGGGATTCCAGAAAAACTGTTTTTT
>-|-|TRBV13|TRBJ2-7
CASSLRSAGLRYEQYF
TGTGCCAGCAGCTTAAGGTCGGCGGGATTACGCTACGAGCAGTACTTC
>TRBD2|-|TRBV28|TRBJ2-7
CASNPPSPSGGLDEQYF
TGTGCCAGCAATCCCCCCTCCCCTAGCGGTGGATTGGACGAGCAGTACTTC
>-|-|TRBV7-9|TRBJ2-2
CASSPRRGPTNTGELFF
TGTGCCAGCAGCCCGAGACGGGGTCCGACGAACACCGGGGAGCTGTTTTTT
>-|-|TRBV29-1|TRBJ1-1
CSVTRTEAFF
TGCAGCGTTACCAGAACTGAAGCTTTCTTT
>-|-|TRBV21-1|TRBJ2-7
CASRSGRRYEQYF
TGTGCCAGCAGATCCGGGAGGCGTTACGAGCAGTACTTC
>-|-|TRBV7-9|TRBJ2-3
CACGASSTDTQYF
TGTGCCTGCGGAGCCTCTAGCACAGATACGCAGTATTTT
>-|many|TRBV5-1|TRBJ2-2
CASSVQNAQPGSTGELFF
TGCGCCAGCAGCGTACAAAACGCCCAGCCCGGGAGCACCGGGGAGCTGTTTTTT
>-|once|TRBV7-9|TRBJ1-2
CASSPWTANYGYTF
TGTGCCAGCAGCCCCTGGACAGCGAACTATGGCTACACCTTC
>-|-|TRBV2|TRBJ2-2
CASRTENTGELFF
TGTGCCAGCAGAACAGAAAACACCGGGGAGCTGTTTTTT
>-|once|TRBV4-1|TRBJ1-4
CASRQGTTSGYEKLFF
TGCGCCAGCAGGCAGGGCACAACGTCGGGTTATGAAAAACTGTTTTTT
>TRBD1|-|TRBV6-5|TRBJ2-2
CASTTGGSTGELFF
TGTGCCAGCACCACAGGGGGTAGCACCGGGGAGCTGTTTTTT
>TRBD1|-|TRBV5-1|TRBJ1-4
CASSLSPTGEEKLFF
TGCGCCAGCAGCTTGAGTCCGACAGGGGAAGAAAAACTGTTTTTT
>-|few|TRBV5-6|TRBJ2-2
CASSPTRNTGELFF
TGTGCCAGCAGTCCGACAAGGAACACCGGGGAGCTGTTTTTT
>TRBD2|-|TRBV5-4|TRBJ2-1
CASSRSGLPRNEQFF
TGTGCCAGCAGCCGATCGGGACTACCCAGGAATGAGCAGTTCTTC
>TRBD1|few|TRBV4-1|TRBJ1-1
CASRQGRGTEAFF
TGCGCCAGCCGACAGGGGCGAGGAACTGAAGCTTTCTTT
>TRBD1|-|TRBV4-1|TRBJ2-7
CASSLVGQGMGEQYF
TGCGCCAGCAGCCTTGTCGGACAGGGTATGGGCGAGCAGTACTTC
>TRBD2|-|TRBV5-1|TRBJ2-3
CASSFAGVGTDTQYF
TGCGCCAGCAGCTTTGCGGGAGTCGGCACAGATACGCAGTATTTT
>TRBD2|medium-sized|TRBV6-4|TRBJ2-3
CASRAMAGAADTQYF
TGTGCCAGCAGGGCCATGGCGGGAGCGGCAGATACGCAGTATTTT
>TRBD2|-|TRBV15|TRBJ2-1
CATSRDLGLAGVEFF
TGTGCCACCAGCAGAGATCTGGGACTAGCGGGAGTCGAGTTCTTC
>-|once|TRBV11-2|TRBJ1-2
CASSLVTTPYGYTF
TGTGCCAGCAGCTTAGTAACAACACCTTATGGCTACACCTTC
>TRBD2|-|TRBV3-1/TRBV3-2|TRBJ2-4
CASSRGLAGDGAKNIQYF
TGTGCCAGCAGCCGGGGACTAGCGGGAGACGGGGCCAAAAACATTCAGTACTTC
>TRBD2|-|TRBV5-1|TRBJ2-1
CASSLASGRINEQFF
TGCGCCAGCAGCTTGGCTAGCGGGAGGATCAATGAGCAGTTCTTC
>TRBD1|-|TRBV6-2/TRBV6-3|TRBJ1-6
CASSPQGAQLNSPLHF
TGTGCCAGCAGCCCTCAGGGGGCTCAACTAAATTCACCCCTCCACTTT
>TRBD1|-|TRBV20-1|TRBJ2-7
CSVQGAGEQYF
TGCAGTGTTCAGGGGGCTGGCGAGCAGTACTTC
>-|-|TRBV10-3|TRBJ1-5
CAIRQGNQPQHF
TGTGCCATCAGACAGGGCAATCAGCCCCAGCATTTT
>TRBD2|-|TRBV18|TRBJ2-3
CASSPQASGYTDTQYF
TGTGCCAGCTCACCACAGGCTAGCGGCTACACAGATACGCAGTATTTT
>TRBD1|-|TRBV7-8|TRBJ2-5
CASRHRGKETQYF
TGTGCCAGCAGACACAGGGGGAAGGAGACCCAGTACTTC
>TRBD2|-|TRBV28|TRBJ2-3
CAASGGARSTDTQYF
TGTGCTGCAAGCGGGGGGGCTCGTAGCACAGATACGCAGTATTTT
>-|-|TRBV5-1|TRBJ2-3
CASSFTGSLGDTQYF
TGCGCCAGCAGCTTTACAGGGTCTTTGGGGGATACGCAGTATTTT
>TRBD2|-|TRBV7-6|TRBJ2-2
CASSLGLASTGELFF
TGTGCCAGCAGCTTAGGACTAGCGAGCACCGGGGAGCTGTTTTTT
>TRBD2|-|TRBV27|TRBJ2-3
CASSLSYGGADTQYF
TGTGCCAGCAGTTTATCGTACGGGGGGGCAGATACGCAGTATTTT
>TRBD1|-|TRBV19|TRBJ1-5
CASSANRQGGERAQHF
TGTGCCAGTAGTGCGAACCGACAGGGTGGAGAAAGGGCCCAGCATTTT
>-|-|TRBV7-8|TRBJ2-7
CASTLSEFPSYEQYF
TGTGCCAGCACCCTATCGGAGTTCCCATCTTACGAGCAGTACTTC
>-|-|TRBV19|TRBJ2-7
CASSSDSSYEQYF
TGTGCCAGTAGTTCGGACAGTTCCTACGAGCAGTACTTC
>-|-|TRBV5-5|TRBJ1-2
CASSLAAEPGYTF
TGTGCCAGCAGCTTGGCTGCGGAACCAGGCTACACCTTC
>-|-|TRBV4-1|TRBJ2-3
CASSRVNTDTQYF
TGCGCCAGCAGCCGCGTAAACACAGATACGCAGTATTTT
>TRBD2|-|TRBV12-3/TRBV12-4|TRBJ2-1
CASSLLAEEQFF
TGTGCCAGCAGTTTGCTAGCGGAAGAGCAGTTCTTC
>TRBD1|-|TRBV18|TRBJ1-1
CASSETGKNTEAFF
TGTGCCAGCTCAGAGACAGGGAAGAACACTGAAGCTTTCTTT
>TRBD1|few|TRBV7-6|TRBJ2-1
CASSSFRTGGYNEQFF
TGTGCCAGCAGCTCTTTTCGGACAGGGGGCTACAATGAGCAGTTCTTC
>-|-|TRBV4-1|TRBJ1-4
CASSQSGGAVEKLFF
TGCGCCAGCAGCCAGTCGGGGGGGGCCGTGGAAAAACTGTTTTTT
>TRBD1|-|TRBV27|TRBJ1-2
CASSLSDRGVYGYTF
TGTGCCAGCAGTTTATCGGACAGGGGGGTCTATGGCTACACCTTC
>-|-|TRBV5-1|TRBJ2-2
CASFLQTGNTGELFF
TGCGCCAGCTTTCTACAGACAGGGAACACCGGGGAGCTGTTTTTT
>TRBD1|-|TRBV28|TRBJ1-4
CASSHDRGTNEKLFF
TGTGCCAGCAGTCACGACAGGGGAACTAATGAAAAACTGTTTTTT
>-|-|TRBV5-1|TRBJ2-7
CASSLELFGTWGEQYF
TGCGCCAGCAGCTTGGAACTTTTTGGGACATGGGGCGAGCAGTACTTC